A single sample is the source of the 30 T cell receptor beta chains below, sequenced in a study of blood T cell repertoires in COVID-19. Assay used: immunoSEQ multiplex PCR; TCRdb lists only in-frame clones, some missing. This sample has roughly 160,000 clones, with 84% found just once. The specimen sequenced was peripheral blood. These receptor sequences come from a man younger than 35 with active or convalescent COVID-19.

This clone was detected a few times. The gene calls are TRBV11-1 and TRBJ1-2; the D is unclear. CDR3 length: 15 amino acids. The germline V gene has CDR1 SGHAT and CDR2 FQDESV (reference sequence). Trimming pared 2 bases from V and 6 bases from J, leaving 16 bases between. DNA for the CDR3: TGTGCCAGCAGCTTATCGCGTTCGACACTTCATGGCTACACCTTC. Protein: CASSLSRSTLHGYTF. Using reference TRBV11-1 and TRBJ1-2 for the parts outside the CDR3, the full variable domain is EAEVAQSPRYKITEKSQAVAFWCDPISGHATLYWYRQILGQGPELLVQFQDESVVDDSQLPKDRFSAERLKGVDSTLKIQPAELGDSAMYLCASSLSRSTLHGYTFGSGTRLTVV.

This chain uses TRBV19 with TRBJ1-5; the D gene is possibly TRBD1 (6 bases). Germline CDR1 reads LNHDA; CDR2 reads SQIVND (reference sequence). V was pared by 4 bases and J by 2 bases, with 15 bases between. The CDR3 has 16 residues. The chain's CDR3 is CASSRGHSDGNQPQHF. CDR3 nucleotides: TGTGCCAGTAGTAGGGGACATTCCGATGGCAATCAGCCCCAGCATTTT.

V is TRBV15 and J is TRBJ2-1, with D perhaps TRBD1 (5 bases). This CDR3 comprises 16 residues. Trimming removed 0 bases at V and 0 bases at J, with 9 bases between. CDR1 and CDR2 from the germline V gene are LNHNV and YYDKDF (reference sequence). CDR3: CATSRDGQGSYNEQFF. CDR3 nucleotide sequence: TGTGCCACCAGCAGAGATGGGCAGGGCTCCTACAATGAGCAGTTCTTC.

In its sample, this clone was seen once. CDR3 bases: TGTGCCATCAGTTCGGGGGAGGGGCCGGTTGGCTATGGCTACACCTTC. Protein sequence: CAISSGEGPVGYGYTF. The V and J genes are TRBV10-3 and TRBJ1-2; a possible D gene is TRBD1 (5 bases). V lost 5 bases and J 4 bases, leaving 20 bases between the germline ends. The germline V gene encodes CDR1 ENHRY and CDR2 SYGVKD. This CDR3 region has 16 residues.

The DNA for the CDR3 is TGTGCCAGCAGCTTAGGGGACAGTAGCTCCTACAATGAGCAGTTCTTC. It yields the protein CASSLGDSSSYNEQFF. The chain uses TRBV7-9 and TRBJ2-1, with TRBD1 identical over 7 bases. V trimming: 1 base; J trimming: 0 bases; junction bases outside the gene matches: 3. This CDR3 has 16 amino acids. The germline CDR1 and CDR2 sequences are SEHNR and FQNEAQ (reference sequence).

J is TRBJ2-2 and V is TRBV6-5, with 10 nucleotides matching TRBD1. J gave up 3 bases and V 6 bases, and 4 bases lay outside the gene matches. The CDR3 loop spans 15 amino acids. Looked up from germline, CDR1 is MNHEY and CDR2 is SVGAGI. The CDR3 sequence: CASRPGQGYTGELFF. DNA of the CDR3: TGTGCCAGCAGGCCGGGACAGGGGTACACCGGGGAGCTGTTTTTT.

The chain has TRBV5-1 and TRBJ2-2; TRBD1 matches at 9 bases. V lost 2 bases and J lost 4; bases outside the gene matches: 3. This CDR3 spans 15 amino acids. Germline lookup yields CDR1 SGHRS and CDR2 YFSETQ. As DNA, the CDR3 is TGCGCCAGCAGCTTCTTGACAGGGGGCACCGGGGAGCTGTTTTTT. Amino acids: CASSFLTGGTGELFF.

This clone has just a few counts. The chain's CDR3 is CASSESGTGGYEKLFF. The CDR3 nucleotides read TGCGCCAGCAGCGAATCCGGGACAGGGGGTTATGAAAAACTGTTTTTT. The rearrangement links TRBV4-1 to TRBJ1-4, with 11 bases identical to TRBD1. V shed 5 bases, J shed 6 bases, and the junction held 8 bases outside the gene matches. Per germline, CDR1 MGHRA and CDR2 YSYEKL. This CDR3 spans 16 amino acids.

This clone was detected only once. The chain uses TRBV30 and TRBJ2-7; possible D gene TRBD2, 5 bases. Germline V lookup: CDR1 GTSNPN, CDR2 SVGIG (reference sequence). Trimming removed 5 bases from V and 2 bases from J, with 13 bases in between. The CDR3 has 13 residues. The CDR3 DNA is TGTGCCTGGGTCGGCGGGCCAACCTACGAGCAGTACTTC. It yields the protein CAWVGGPTYEQYF.

This rearrangement joins TRBV25-1 to TRBJ1-1; D gene uncertain. This CDR3 contains 14 residues. Germline CDR1 is MGHDK and CDR2 is SYGVNS. V was shortened by 6 bases and J by 5 bases, with 16 bases between the two germline ends. CDR3 sequence: CASRLGLSSTEAFF. CDR3 nucleotides: TGTGCCAGCAGGTTGGGCCTATCGAGTACTGAAGCTTTCTTT.

The chain links TRBV5-1 to TRBJ2-3; 10 nucleotides agree with TRBD1. The junction had 7 bases not matched to a gene; V was cut back by 4 bases and J by 2 bases. CDR1 SGHRS and CDR2 YFSETQ come from the germline V gene. The CDR3 runs to 16 residues. CDR3 loop: CASSKSGTGDTDTQYF. The CDR3, as DNA: TGCGCCAGCAGCAAGTCCGGGACAGGGGACACAGATACGCAGTATTTT. The full variable domain, completed using reference TRBV5-1 and TRBJ2-3, is KAGVTQTPRYLIKTRGQQVTLSCSPISGHRSVSWYQQTPGQGLQFLFEYFSETQRNKGNFPGRFSGRQFSNSRSEMNVSTLELGDSALYLCASSKSGTGDTDTQYFGPGTRLTVL.

This chain uses TRBV7-2 with TRBJ2-7; D might be TRBD2 (5 bases). This CDR3 comprises 14 residues. V lost 5 bases and J 3 bases, leaving 14 bases between the germline ends. Germline-derived CDR1 and CDR2 are SGHTA and FQGNSA. The CDR3 nucleotides are TGTGCCAGCAGCCCAGAGGGATTATACTACGAGCAGTACTTC. It encodes CASSPEGLYYEQYF.

The rearrangement joins TRBV7-9 to TRBJ2-3; TRBD2 is a possible D gene (5 bases). Trimming removed 3 bases at V and 10 bases at J, with 8 bases between. The germline gives CDR1 SEHNR, CDR2 FQNEAQ (reference sequence). The CDR3 is 11 residues long. The CDR3 sequence is CASSFSEPQYF. In DNA, the CDR3 is TGTGCCAGCAGCTTTAGCGAGCCGCAGTATTTT.

This chain links TRBV5-1 with TRBJ1-2; 7 bases map to TRBD1. This CDR3 is built from 14 residues. Per germline, CDR1 SGHRS and CDR2 YFSETQ. The junction had 7 bases not matched to a gene; V was cut back by 4 bases and J by 4 bases. CDR3 sequence (DNA): TGCGCCAGCAGCATAGGGGACAGCCTCTATGGCTACACCTTC. This encodes CASSIGDSLYGYTF.

The chain links TRBV14 to TRBJ2-1; D not certain. The germline gives CDR1 SGHDN, CDR2 FVKESK. The CDR3 consists of 15 residues. V gave up 4 bases and J gave up 8 bases, with 18 bases separating them. CDR3 in DNA: TGTGCCAGCAGCCCCCGAGCCGCGTACTCCCATGAGCAGTTCTTC. Translated, it gives CASSPRAAYSHEQFF.

The chain links TRBV21-1 to TRBJ1-1; TRBD1 is the table's D call, not checked against the DNA. TRBV21-1 is noted as a pseudogene. The CDR3 is 11 amino acids. CDR3 residues: CASRQQGQAFF. In DNA form, the CDR3 reads TGTGCCAGCAGACAACAGGGACAAGCTTTCTTT.

The rearrangement uses TRBV6-5 and TRBJ1-4; tentatively, D is TRBD1 (5 bases). CDR3 length: 16 residues. V dropped 4 bases and J dropped 0 bases, with 12 bases sitting between them. Germline CDR1 is MNHEY and CDR2 is SVGAGI. The CDR3: CASSSRTPSTNEKLFF. As DNA, the CDR3 is TGTGCCAGCAGTTCCCGGACACCCTCAACTAATGAAAAACTGTTTTTT.

The V call is TRBV7-8, the J call TRBJ1-2; 7 bases align to TRBD1. Trimming took 5 bases from V and 4 from J; bases not matched to a gene: 7. The V gene's germline CDR1 is SGHVS and CDR2 FQNEAQ. The CDR3 totals 14 residues. CDR3: CASSTTGAPYGYTF. In DNA, the CDR3 is TGTGCCAGCAGCACAACAGGGGCACCCTATGGCTACACCTTC.

The chain employs TRBV10-1 and TRBJ1-1; D is perhaps TRBD1 (5 bases). The CDR3 is 17 residues long. V was pared by 1 base and J by 4 bases, with 19 bases between. Germline CDR1 and CDR2: WNHNN and SYGVQD (reference sequence). The CDR3 here is CASSEFVSGWRGTEAFF. The CDR3, as DNA: TGCGCCAGCAGTGAGTTCGTGTCAGGGTGGAGGGGCACTGAAGCTTTCTTT.

The CDR3: CSVDRDRKTEAFF. Here the CDR3 DNA reads TGCAGCGTTGACCGGGACAGGAAAACTGAAGCTTTCTTT. The chain uses TRBV29-1 and TRBJ1-1; the match to TRBD1 covers 8 bases. J was trimmed by 5 bases and V by 3 bases; bases with no gene match: 5. CDR1 is SQVTM, CDR2 ANQGSEA, per germline. CDR3 length: 13 residues.

The chain is built from TRBV4-3 and TRBJ2-5, with TRBD2 matching over 9 bases. The CDR3 length is 15 residues. Germline V gene data show CDR1 as LGHNA and CDR2 as YSLEER. The ends lost 5 bases at V and 5 bases at J; junction bases unmatched: 9. This CDR3 reads CASSTGLASSETQYF. CDR3 in DNA: TGCGCCAGCAGCACGGGACTAGCAAGTTCTGAGACCCAGTACTTC.

By proportion, this clone is medium-sized. V and J are TRBV5-6 and TRBJ2-7; 8 bases line up with TRBD2. CDR1 and CDR2 (germline): SGHDT, YYEEEE. This CDR3 comprises 15 residues. Losses at the gene ends were 3 bases for V and 4 bases for J; bases not matched to a gene: 9. The CDR3 DNA sequence: TGTGCCAGCAGCTCCCTCTACGGGGGGGAGTACGAGCAGTACTTC. Translated: CASSSLYGGEYEQYF.

The chain has TRBV27 and TRBJ1-4; 10 positions match TRBD1. The germline CDR1 and CDR2 sequences are MNHEY and SMNVEV (reference sequence). V trimming: 1 base; J trimming: 4 bases; junction bases outside the gene matches: 3. CDR3 length: 16 residues. As DNA, the CDR3 is TGTGCCAGCAGTTTATTAGGGACAGGGGATAATGAAAAACTGTTTTTT. It codes for CASSLLGTGDNEKLFF.

The chain combines TRBV2 with TRBJ1-4, with D perhaps matching TRBD1 (5 bases). V gave up 7 bases and J gave up 2 bases, with 14 bases separating them. The CDR3 extends over 15 amino acids. The germline V gene has CDR1 SNHLY and CDR2 FYNNEI. The CDR3 here is CASTGVAGTNEKLFF. In DNA form, the CDR3 reads TGTGCCAGCACTGGGGTGGCAGGGACTAATGAAAAACTGTTTTTT.

The CDR3 here is CASSLHRKGQPQHF. CDR3 coding DNA: TGTGCCAGCAGTTTACACAGGAAAGGTCAGCCCCAGCATTTT. J is TRBJ1-5 and V is TRBV28; maybe TRBD1 (5 bases). Trimming left V 2 bases short and J 6 bases short, with 11 bases between. The CDR3 covers 14 residues. Germline V gene sequence: CDR1 MDHEN, CDR2 SYDVKM.

The chain links TRBV5-1 to TRBJ1-4, with 7 bases identical to TRBD1. J lost 8 bases, V lost 4 bases, and 8 bases had no gene match. The germline gives CDR1 SGHRS, CDR2 YFSETQ. This CDR3 has 14 amino acids. CDR3 amino acids: CASSTGTASEKLFF. CDR3 DNA: TGCGCCAGCAGCACCGGGACAGCCTCCGAAAAACTGTTTTTT. Looking up the rest from reference TRBV5-1 and TRBJ1-4 gives the full variable domain: KAGVTQTPRYLIKTRGQQVTLSCSPISGHRSVSWYQQTPGQGLQFLFEYFSETQRNKGNFPGRFSGRQFSNSRSEMNVSTLELGDSALYLCASSTGTASEKLFFGSGTQLSVL.

The chain couples TRBV4-3 to TRBJ1-6, with D unclear. CDR3 length: 17 amino acids. The germline CDR1 and CDR2 sequences are LGHNA and YSLEER. Trimming took off 3 bases at V and 4 bases at J, with 16 bases between the two ends. The CDR3 coding sequence is TGCGCCAGCAGCCACCTTATGCGGAAAGCTTATAATTCACCCCTCCACTTT. Residues: CASSHLMRKAYNSPLHF.

The CDR3 sequence: CASSYSIGGGNTEAFF. CDR3 nucleotide sequence: TGTGCCAGCAGTTACTCGATCGGTGGCGGGAACACTGAAGCTTTCTTT. V and J are TRBV6-2 or TRBV6-3 and TRBJ1-1; D gene unclear. CDR1 and CDR2 (germline): MNHEY, SVGEGT. This CDR3 contains 16 residues. V shed 0 bases and J shed 1 base, with 12 bases lying between them.

The chain recombines TRBV5-5 with TRBJ1-5; 8 nucleotides match TRBD1. J was trimmed by 7 bases and V by 3 bases; bases with no gene match: 15. The CDR3 spans 17 residues. The germline V gene encodes CDR1 SGHKS and CDR2 YYEKEE (reference sequence). CDR3: CASSSHWTGTISQPQHF. As DNA, the CDR3 is TGTGCCAGCAGCTCACATTGGACAGGGACGATTAGCCAGCCCCAGCATTTT. The full variable domain, with the rest looked up from reference TRBV5-5 and TRBJ1-5, is DAGVTQSPTHLIKTRGQQVTLRCSPISGHKSVSWYQQVLGQGPQFIFQYYEKEERGRGNFPDRFSARQFPNYSSELNVNALLLGDSALYLCASSSHWTGTISQPQHFGDGTRLSIL.

The chain recombines TRBV7-8 with TRBJ2-7; D might be TRBD1 (6 bases). Germline CDR1 and CDR2: SGHVS and FQNEAQ. The CDR3 spans 15 residues. V lost 2 bases and J 3 bases, leaving 14 bases between the germline ends. The CDR3 nucleotides read TGTGCCAGCAGCTTAAACAGGGCTATCTACTACGAGCAGTACTTC. Its translation is CASSLNRAIYYEQYF.